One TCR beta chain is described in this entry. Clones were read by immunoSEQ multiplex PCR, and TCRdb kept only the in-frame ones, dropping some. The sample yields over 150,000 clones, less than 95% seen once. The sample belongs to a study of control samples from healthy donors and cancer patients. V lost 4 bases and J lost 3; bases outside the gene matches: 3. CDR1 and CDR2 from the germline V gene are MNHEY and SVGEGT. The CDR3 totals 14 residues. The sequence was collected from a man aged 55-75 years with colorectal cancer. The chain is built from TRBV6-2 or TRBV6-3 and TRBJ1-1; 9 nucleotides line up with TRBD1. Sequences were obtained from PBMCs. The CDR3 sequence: CASSFGQGYTEAFF. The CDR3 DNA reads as TGTGCCAGCAGTTTTGGACAGGGGTACACTGAAGCTTTCTTT.